Below, 3 T cell receptor beta chains from the same sample are listed, as sequenced in a study of blood T cell repertoires in COVID-19. Sequenced by immunoSEQ multiplex PCR; TCRdb stores in-frame clones only, minus some. The data hold about 270,000 clones, with roughly 85% observed a single time. The sample consisted of peripheral blood. The receptor set was obtained from a woman younger than 30 with acute or convalescent COVID-19.

The chain has TRBV5-1 and TRBJ1-1; D is undetermined. Germline V gene lookup returns CDR1 SGHRS and CDR2 YFSETQ. V lost 4 bases to trimming and J lost 10 bases, with 20 bases between them. This CDR3 is 14 amino acids long. This CDR3 is CASSPFDTKYGAFF. The CDR3 bases are TGCGCCAGCAGCCCCTTCGATACTAAGTATGGAGCTTTCTTT. Full variable domain (missing parts from reference TRBV5-1 and TRBJ1-1): KAGVTQTPRYLIKTRGQQVTLSCSPISGHRSVSWYQQTPGQGLQFLFEYFSETQRNKGNFPGRFSGRQFSNSRSEMNVSTLELGDSALYLCASSPFDTKYGAFFGQGTRLTVV.

The chain links TRBV10-1 to TRBJ1-1, with 8 bases aligning to TRBD1. This CDR3 is built from 17 residues. The V and J ends lost 2 bases and 3 bases, in that order; junction bases with no gene match: 11. Germline CDR1 reads WNHNN; CDR2 reads SYGVQD (reference sequence). CDR3 sequence reads: CASSEKHPDRADTEAFF. The CDR3, as DNA: TGCGCCAGCAGTGAGAAACACCCGGACAGGGCCGACACTGAAGCTTTCTTT.

The rearrangement uses TRBV29-1 and TRBJ2-7, with 7 positions matching TRBD2. J lost 2 bases, V lost 2 bases, and 6 bases had no gene match. Germline values: CDR1 SQVTM, CDR2 ANQGSEA. The CDR3 spans 14 residues. DNA for the CDR3: TGCAGCGTTGAAAGGTTAGCGGGCGCCTACGAGCAGTACTTC. This gives the protein CSVERLAGAYEQYF.